This paragraph covers one TCR beta chain sequence. Germline-derived CDR1 and CDR2 are GTSNPN and SVGIG (reference sequence). Trimming shortened V by 6 bases and J by 2 bases, and 7 bases separated the two germline ends. This CDR3 contains 12 residues. The data were taken from a study of technical replicates of blood from several donors. Clones were read by immunoSEQ multiplex PCR, and TCRdb kept only the in-frame ones, dropping some. The sample consists of about 100,000 clones, nearly 96% of them appearing once. Material for sequencing was T cells isolated from PBMCs. The receptor was isolated from a human donor in good health. This chain connects TRBV30 to TRBJ2-2, with D perhaps matching TRBD2 (5 bases). The CDR3 spells CACGINTGELFF. In DNA, the CDR3 is TGTGCCTGCGGGATTAACACCGGGGAGCTGTTTTTT.